These 17 T cell receptor beta chains came from one sample sequenced in a study of blood T cell repertoires in COVID-19. Assay used: immunoSEQ multiplex PCR; TCRdb lists only in-frame clones, some missing. This sample yields about 170,000 clones, of which around 85% are seen a single time; approximately 1.2% belongs to the top ten. The source material was peripheral blood. All receptors come from a man in his 60s who had recovered from COVID-19.

In this sample, this clone turned up a few times. The chain recombines TRBV7-9 with TRBJ2-1; 8 bases are shared with TRBD2. Germline CDR1 is SEHNR and CDR2 is FQNEAQ (reference sequence). With V trimmed by 5 bases and J by 9 bases, 15 bases remained unmatched. The CDR3 extends over 16 amino acids. This CDR3 reads CASSPMGAGGSGEQFF. CDR3 bases: TGTGCCAGCAGCCCGATGGGGGCGGGGGGCTCCGGTGAGCAGTTCTTC. Looking up the rest from reference TRBV7-9 and TRBJ2-1 gives the full variable domain: DTGVSQNPRHKITKRGQNVTFRCDPISEHNRLYWYRQTLGQGPEFLTYFQNEAQLEKSRLLSDRFSAERPKGSFSTLEIQRTEQGDSAMYLCASSPMGAGGSGEQFFGPGTRLTVL.

The gene calls are TRBV7-9 and TRBJ1-1, with TRBD1 as a possible D gene (6 bases). The germline V and J ends were trimmed by 5 bases and 1 base, with 17 bases remaining between them. The CDR3 has 16 amino acids. The V gene's germline CDR1 is SEHNR and CDR2 FQNEAQ (reference sequence). The CDR3 nucleotides read TGTGCCAGCAGCGAAAGGGGGGAGGGCCCGAACACTGAAGCTTTCTTT. Translated: CASSERGEGPNTEAFF.

The chain employs TRBV27 and TRBJ1-2, with TRBD1 matching 9 bases. Germline V lookup: CDR1 MNHEY, CDR2 SMNVEV (reference sequence). The CDR3 is 15 residues long. V dropped 6 bases and J dropped 3; count of bases not matched to a gene: 8. CDR3 sequence (DNA): TGTGCCAGCAGCACCGGGACAGGGTGGGACTATGGCTACACCTTC. Translated: CASSTGTGWDYGYTF.

The chain uses TRBV4-3 and TRBJ2-1; 8 bases align to TRBD2. V lost 0 bases to trimming and J lost 8 bases; unmatched junction nucleotides: 9. CDR1 LGHNA and CDR2 YSLEER come from the germline V gene. The CDR3 is made up of 16 amino acids. For the CDR3, the DNA is TGCGCCAGCAGCCAAGATCCCCCTGGACTAGCCCATGAGCAGTTCTTC. This encodes CASSQDPPGLAHEQFF.

To note about this clone: This sequence may be a read error, since a much larger clone differs from it by one base. The rearrangement uses TRBV7-8 and TRBJ2-7; 9 positions match TRBD1. Germline CDR1 and CDR2: SGHVS and FQNEAQ. There are 16 residues in the CDR3. The J segment lost 3 bases and the V segment lost 6 bases, leaving 12 bases of the junction unmatched. The chain's CDR3 is CASSWQSGTGNYEQYF. CDR3 sequence (DNA): TGTGCCAGCAGTTGGCAATCCGGGACAGGGAACTACGAGCAGTACTTC.

V gene TRBV9 combines with J gene TRBJ2-2; 11 bases agree with TRBD2. CDR3 length: 17 residues. After removal of 2 bases from V and 3 bases from J, the junction contained 6 bases not matched to a gene. The germline CDR1 and CDR2 sequences are SGDLS and YYNGEE. The CDR3 DNA is TGTGCCAGCAGCGTTATAGCGGGGGGGCCGGACACCGGGGAGCTGTTTTTT. Translation gives CASSVIAGGPDTGELFF.

V usage is TRBV19 and J usage is TRBJ1-1; D possibly corresponds to TRBD1 (6 bases). V lost 6 bases, J lost 5 bases, and 19 bases lay in between. CDR1 and CDR2 (germline): LNHDA, SQIVND (reference sequence). The CDR3 spans 15 residues. The CDR3 nucleotides are TGTGCCAGTAGACCCTACACAGGGTTTCGGACTGAAGCTTTCTTT. Protein: CASRPYTGFRTEAFF.

The rearrangement joins TRBV7-9 to TRBJ2-5; the D is unclear. The CDR3 is 12 residues long. The germline V gene encodes CDR1 SEHNR and CDR2 FQNEAQ (reference sequence). Trimming removed 1 base from V and 5 bases from J, with 5 bases in between. The CDR3 DNA follows: TGTGCCAGCAGCTTAGTGTCGGAGACCCAGTACTTC. This codes for CASSLVSETQYF.

This chain links TRBV18 with TRBJ2-4; 11 nucleotides align to TRBD2. V was pared by 1 base and J by 1 base, with 6 bases of the junction left unmatched. From germline, CDR1 is KGHSH and CDR2 LQKENI. The CDR3 is 18 amino acids. In nucleotides, the CDR3 is TGTGCCAGCTCACCACAAATTAGCGGGGGGGCTGCCAAAAACATTCAGTACTTC. Protein product: CASSPQISGGAAKNIQYF.

The chain is built from TRBV18 and TRBJ1-2, with 7 bases lining up with TRBD1. The germline CDR1 and CDR2 sequences are KGHSH and LQKENI. Losses at the gene ends were 3 bases for V and 0 bases for J; bases not matched to a gene: 4. The length of the CDR3 is 15 residues. The CDR3 spells CASSPSGQSNYGYTF. CDR3 DNA sequence: TGTGCCAGCTCACCGTCGGGACAGTCTAACTATGGCTACACCTTC.

The rearrangement joins TRBV15 to TRBJ2-3, with 7 positions matching TRBD2. Germline V gene data show CDR1 as LNHNV and CDR2 as YYDKDF (reference sequence). The V and J ends lost 3 bases and 4 bases, in that order; junction bases with no gene match: 16. This CDR3 spans 18 amino acids. CDR3 bases: TGTGCCACCAGCAGGATTCTCCCCGGACTAGGGGTTGCAGATACGCAGTATTTT. Protein sequence: CATSRILPGLGVADTQYF.

The rearrangement links TRBV28 to TRBJ2-2; 7 bases fit TRBD2. J was trimmed by 4 bases and V by 11 bases; bases with no gene match: 13. The V gene's germline CDR1 is MDHEN and CDR2 SYDVKM. The CDR3 totals 15 residues. The CDR3 sequence: CAGRSQGGGTGELFF. The CDR3 DNA reads TGTGCCGGACGTTCCCAGGGCGGGGGCACCGGGGAGCTGTTTTTT. The full variable domain, completed using reference TRBV28 and TRBJ2-2, is DVKVTQSSRYLVKRTGEKVFLECVQDMDHENMFWYRQDPGLGLRLIYFSYDVKMKEKGDIPEGYSVSREKKERFSLILESASTNQTSMYLCAGRSQGGGTGELFFGEGSRLTVL.

This chain connects TRBV18 to TRBJ2-7; D not certain. CDR3 size: 15 residues. Germline CDR1 KGHSH, CDR2 LQKENI. V gave up 5 bases and J gave up 5 bases, with 19 bases separating them. This CDR3 is CASSEALGALHEQYF. For the CDR3, the DNA is TGTGCCAGCTCAGAAGCCCTCGGAGCCCTCCACGAGCAGTACTTC.

The chain joins TRBV18 to TRBJ1-2; D uncertain. The CDR3 has 14 amino acids. Germline lookup yields CDR1 KGHSH and CDR2 LQKENI. V gave up 3 bases and J gave up 3 bases, with 11 bases separating them. The CDR3 region is CASSPGEGDYGYTF. The CDR3 bases are TGTGCCAGCTCACCGGGAGAGGGCGACTATGGCTACACCTTC.

The table lists this clone with a few counts. V usage is TRBV10-3 and J usage is TRBJ2-3, with 9 bases identical to TRBD2. From germline, CDR1 is ENHRY and CDR2 SYGVKD. CDR3 length: 16 residues. V trimming: 3 bases; J trimming: 3 bases; junction bases outside the gene matches: 7. The CDR3 bases are TGTGCCATCAGTGACGGCGGCGGGGGGGAGACAGATACGCAGTATTTT. This translates into CAISDGGGGETDTQYF.

This clone was counted a single time. The rearrangement uses TRBV6-1 and TRBJ1-2; D is unresolved. The germline V gene encodes CDR1 MNHNS and CDR2 SASEGT. Trimming removed 0 bases from V and 4 bases from J, with 15 bases in between. The CDR3 is 16 amino acids. CDR3 loop: CASSEASDSLTYGYTF. DNA for the CDR3: TGTGCCAGCAGTGAAGCTTCAGACTCTCTTACCTATGGCTACACCTTC.

This chain joins TRBV6-5 and TRBJ2-7, with TRBD1 matching over 11 bases. Unmatched junction bases numbered 2, after V lost 5 bases and J lost 5 bases. The CDR3 spans 13 residues. The germline gives CDR1 MNHEY, CDR2 SVGAGI. CDR3 sequence: CASSRDRGNEQYF. The CDR3 DNA reads TGTGCCAGCAGTCGGGACAGGGGGAACGAGCAGTACTTC.